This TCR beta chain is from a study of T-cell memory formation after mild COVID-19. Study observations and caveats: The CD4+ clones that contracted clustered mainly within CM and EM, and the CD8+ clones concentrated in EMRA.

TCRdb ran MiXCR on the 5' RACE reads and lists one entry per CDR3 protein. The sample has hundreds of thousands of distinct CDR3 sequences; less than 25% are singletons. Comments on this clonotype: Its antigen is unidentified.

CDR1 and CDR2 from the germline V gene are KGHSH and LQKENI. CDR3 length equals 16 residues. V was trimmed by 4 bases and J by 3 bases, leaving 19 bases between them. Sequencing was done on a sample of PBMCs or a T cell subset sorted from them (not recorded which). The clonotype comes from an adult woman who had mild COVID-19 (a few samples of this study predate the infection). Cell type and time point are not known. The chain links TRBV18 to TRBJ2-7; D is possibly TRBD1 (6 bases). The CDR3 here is CASSQARDNRYYEQYF. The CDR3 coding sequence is TGTGCCAGCTCACAAGCCCGGGACAACCGATACTACGAGCAGTACTTC.